A single sample gave rise to the 27 T cell receptor beta chains below, sequenced in a study of PD-L1 blockade in urothelial cancer. The time point was: pretreatment peripheral blood. Repertoires were generated with immunoSEQ multiplex PCR, while TCRdb's copy carries only in-frame clones and drops some. The data show some 120,000 clones, 70% to 85% seen once. The sample consisted of PBMCs, taken around atezolizumab (anti-PD-L1) treatment. The receptor source for this set is a middle-aged man with urothelial cancer.

The gene calls are TRBV9 and TRBJ2-3; TRBD2 matches 8 bases. CDR3 length: 15 residues. Germline trimming cut 0 bases from V and 5 bases from J; bases unmatched to any gene: 5. Germline V gene data show CDR1 as SGDLS and CDR2 as YYNGEE. CDR3 nucleotide sequence: TGTGCCAGCAGCGTAGGTTCGGCGGGGGGAGATACGCAGTATTTT. The encoded protein is CASSVGSAGGDTQYF.

The rearrangement joins TRBV28 to TRBJ2-5; D perhaps matches TRBD2 (5 bases). The ends were cut back, 5 bases at V and 4 bases at J, with 14 bases in the middle. Looked up from germline, CDR1 is MDHEN and CDR2 is SYDVKM. The length of the CDR3 is 14 residues. The CDR3: CASSGPRATETQYF. The CDR3 DNA reads TGTGCCAGCAGTGGACCGAGGGCGACAGAGACCCAGTACTTC. Drawing the rest from reference TRBV28 and TRBJ2-5, the complete variable domain is DVKVTQSSRYLVKRTGEKVFLECVQDMDHENMFWYRQDPGLGLRLIYFSYDVKMKEKGDIPEGYSVSREKKERFSLILESASTNQTSMYLCASSGPRATETQYFGPGTRLLVL.

V and J are TRBV5-1 and TRBJ2-3, with 9 bases identical to TRBD1. Germline V lookup: CDR1 SGHRS, CDR2 YFSETQ. J was trimmed by 5 bases and V by 6 bases; bases with no gene match: 1. This CDR3 has 12 amino acids. The CDR3 DNA is TGCGCCAGCAACAGGGGGCAAGATACGCAGTATTTT. Translating it yields CASNRGQDTQYF.

The V call is TRBV28, the J call TRBJ1-2, with TRBD1 matching 8 bases. Germline CDR1 reads MDHEN; CDR2 reads SYDVKM. The CDR3 is made up of 16 amino acids. Trimming at V came to 8 bases and at J to 7 bases, leaving 18 bases not matched to a gene. The DNA for the CDR3 is TGTGCCAGCGCACAGGGGGGGGGCCAAGCGGGGTTTGGCTACACCTTC. Protein: CASAQGGGQAGFGYTF.

This clone occurred a few times. This chain uses TRBV6-4 with TRBJ2-1, with 13 bases aligning to TRBD2. V shed 3 bases and J 7 bases; nucleotides not matched to a gene: 0. CDR1 MRHNA and CDR2 SNTAGT come from the germline V gene. The CDR3 is 14 amino acids. This CDR3 reads CASSETSGGNEQFF. CDR3 in DNA: TGTGCCAGCAGTGAGACTAGCGGGGGGAATGAGCAGTTCTTC.

The chain uses TRBV4-2 and TRBJ1-5; 7 positions match TRBD1. CDR3 length: 16 amino acids. The germline V gene encodes CDR1 LGHNA and CDR2 YNFKEQ. With V trimmed by 1 base and J by 5 bases, 8 bases remained unmatched. Here the CDR3 DNA reads TGTGCCAGCAGCCAAGGTTTCGAGGGGGCGTATCAGCCCCAGCATTTT. It encodes CASSQGFEGAYQPQHF.

This clone came up a few times. The J gene is TRBJ1-2, the V gene TRBV28; TRBD1 agrees at 7 bases. There are 15 residues in the CDR3. In germline, CDR1 is MDHEN, CDR2 SYDVKM. J gave up 0 bases and V 7 bases, and 8 bases lay outside the gene matches. CDR3 loop: CASTDRERANYGYTF. In DNA form, the CDR3 reads TGTGCCAGCACAGACAGGGAAAGAGCTAACTATGGCTACACCTTC.

CDR3 sequence: CASSPRLAGAETQYF. The CDR3 nucleotides are TGTGCCAGCAGCCCGCGACTAGCGGGAGCGGAGACCCAGTACTTC. The chain employs TRBV7-2 and TRBJ2-5; TRBD2 agrees at 12 bases. The trim removed 5 bases at V and 5 bases at J, leaving 6 bases unmatched. Germline assignment: CDR1 SGHTA and CDR2 FQGNSA. The CDR3 has 15 residues. Together with reference TRBV7-2 and TRBJ2-5, the CDR3 gives the full variable domain: GAGVSQSPSNKVTEKGKDVELRCDPISGHTALYWYRQSLGQGLEFLIYFQGNSAPDKSGLPSDRFSAERTGGSVSTLTIQRTQQEDSAVYLCASSPRLAGAETQYFGPGTRLLVL.

The CDR3 is CASTQTAFYGYTF. The CDR3 DNA follows: TGTGCCAGCACCCAGACAGCTTTTTATGGCTACACCTTC. This rearrangement joins TRBV2 to TRBJ1-2; D is possibly TRBD1 (5 bases). Germline V gene data show CDR1 as SNHLY and CDR2 as FYNNEI. The CDR3 runs 13 residues. Trimming took 7 bases from V and 5 from J, leaving 14 bases between them.

This clone was detected only a few times. The chain carries TRBV2 and TRBJ2-3, with 8 bases aligning to TRBD2. The germline V gene has CDR1 SNHLY and CDR2 FYNNEI. CDR3 length: 15 amino acids. V lost 6 bases to trimming and J lost 0 bases; unmatched junction nucleotides: 5. CDR3 protein: CASRLSSGSTDTQYF. The CDR3 nucleotides are TGTGCCAGCAGACTTTCTAGCGGGAGCACAGATACGCAGTATTTT. Variable domain in full (rest from reference TRBV2 and TRBJ2-3): EPEVTQTPSHQVTQMGQEVILRCVPISNHLYFYWYRQILGQKVEFLVSFYNNEISEKSEIFDDQFSVERPDGSNFTLKIRSTKLEDSAMYFCASRLSSGSTDTQYFGPGTRLTVL.

The rearrangement links TRBV7-9 to TRBJ2-7; D possibly corresponds to TRBD1 (6 bases). V lost 4 bases to trimming and J lost 7 bases, with 14 bases between them. The CDR3 length is 13 residues. Germline V gives CDR1 SEHNR, CDR2 FQNEAQ (reference sequence). CDR3 DNA sequence: TGTGCCAGCAGCTCAACCGGACAGTTAGAGCAGTACTTC. Its protein product is CASSSTGQLEQYF.

This rearrangement joins TRBV5-4 to TRBJ2-2, with a tentative D call TRBD2 (5 bases). CDR3 length: 16 residues. Germline lookup yields CDR1 SGHNT and CDR2 YYREEE (reference sequence). Trimming stripped 0 bases from V and 1 base from J, with 10 bases between. The CDR3 sequence is CASSLVAGGNTGELFF. CDR3 in DNA: TGTGCCAGCAGCTTGGTGGCGGGTGGGAACACCGGGGAGCTGTTTTTT.

The CDR3 reads CASTQPSLAEQFF. CDR3 sequence (DNA): TGTGCCAGCACCCAACCCTCCCTAGCTGAGCAGTTCTTC. The V call is TRBV5-4, the J call TRBJ2-1, with D possibly matching TRBD2 (5 bases). This CDR3 contains 13 residues. V lost 6 bases, J lost 9 bases, and 16 bases lay in between. Germline V lookup: CDR1 SGHNT, CDR2 YYREEE (reference sequence). The full variable domain, in which reference TRBV5-4 and TRBJ2-1 provide the parts outside the CDR3, is ETGVTQSPTHLIKTRGQQVTLRCSSQSGHNTVSWYQQALGQGPQFIFQYYREEENGRGNFPPRFSGLQFPNYSSELNVNALELDDSALYLCASTQPSLAEQFFGPGTRLTVL.

The V and J genes are TRBV7-2 and TRBJ2-1; D is possibly TRBD1 (6 bases). CDR1 and CDR2 (germline): SGHTA, FQGNSA. Trimming took 1 base from V and 7 from J, leaving 14 bases between them. This CDR3 has 15 residues. The CDR3 DNA sequence: TGTGCCAGCAGCTTAGGAGTGACAGGCGATAATGAGCAGTTCTTC. Protein product: CASSLGVTGDNEQFF. The full variable domain, completed using reference TRBV7-2 and TRBJ2-1, is GAGVSQSPSNKVTEKGKDVELRCDPISGHTALYWYRQSLGQGLEFLIYFQGNSAPDKSGLPSDRFSAERTGGSVSTLTIQRTQQEDSAVYLCASSLGVTGDNEQFFGPGTRLTVL.

The chain is built from TRBV11-3 and TRBJ2-3; TRBD1 aligns across 8 bases. This CDR3 contains 15 residues. CDR1 SGHNT and CDR2 YENEEA come from the germline V gene. With 5 bases clipped from V and 6 bases from J, the junction kept 10 bases outside the gene matches. In DNA, the CDR3 is TGTGCCAGCAGCATAGGACAGGGCCGGGGGGATACGCAGTATTTT. Its translation: CASSIGQGRGDTQYF.

There are a few counts of this clone. V gene TRBV30 combines with J gene TRBJ2-2; 9 nucleotides line up with TRBD2. Trimming at V came to 3 bases and at J to 3 bases, leaving 11 bases not matched to a gene. CDR1 is GTSNPN, CDR2 SVGIG, per germline (reference sequence). This CDR3 contains 17 residues. CDR3 residues: CAWRPRSGRTYTGELFF. Here the CDR3 DNA reads TGTGCCTGGAGGCCCCGCAGCGGGAGGACTTACACCGGGGAGCTGTTTTTT.

This chain links TRBV5-4 with TRBJ1-2, with 7 bases matching TRBD1. There are 13 residues in the CDR3. The germline V gene has CDR1 SGHNT and CDR2 YYREEE (reference sequence). J gave up 7 bases and V 4 bases, and 7 bases lay outside the gene matches. The CDR3 bases are TGTGCCAGCAGCCCCGACAGGGCTGGTGGCTACACCTTC. As protein: CASSPDRAGGYTF.

This clone appeared a single time. The rearrangement joins TRBV29-1 to TRBJ2-7; TRBD1 is a possible D gene (6 bases). CDR1 and CDR2 (germline): SQVTM, ANQGSEA. The CDR3 runs to 14 residues. Trimming cost V 5 bases and J 7 bases, with 21 bases left between them. The DNA of the CDR3 is TGCAGCGTTCGTCAGGGGCCGAGTTACATGGAGCAGTACTTC. Translation: CSVRQGPSYMEQYF.

This sequence joins TRBV5-4 and TRBJ2-1; 11 bases match TRBD2. This CDR3 spans 15 amino acids. Germline V gene sequence: CDR1 SGHNT, CDR2 YYREEE (reference sequence). The trim removed 4 bases at V and 7 bases at J, leaving 7 bases unmatched. For the CDR3, the DNA is TGTGCCAGCAGCGTAACTAGCGGGAGCGGGAATGAGCAGTTCTTC. Protein sequence: CASSVTSGSGNEQFF.

The V call is TRBV4-2, the J call TRBJ2-3, with 11 nucleotides matching TRBD2. The CDR3 is 15 residues long. The V gene end was trimmed by 5 bases and the J gene end by 5 bases; junction bases not matched to a gene: 6. The V gene's germline CDR1 is LGHNA and CDR2 YNFKEQ. CDR3 sequence reads: CASSYSGRDGDTQYF. In DNA form, the CDR3 reads TGTGCCAGCAGCTATAGCGGGAGGGACGGAGATACGCAGTATTTT.

The gene calls are TRBV28 and TRBJ2-3; TRBD1 might be the D (6 bases). Germline V gives CDR1 MDHEN, CDR2 SYDVKM. This CDR3 region has 14 residues. Trimming pared 2 bases from V and 8 bases from J, leaving 14 bases between. CDR3 coding DNA: TGTGCCAGCAGTTTAAGAGGTCCACAGGGTACGCAGTATTTT. Protein product: CASSLRGPQGTQYF.

This chain uses TRBV28 with TRBJ2-3; 8 bases fit TRBD2. Per the germline V gene, CDR1 is MDHEN and CDR2 is SYDVKM. With 6 bases clipped from V and 0 bases from J, the junction kept 5 bases outside the gene matches. The CDR3 totals 15 residues. The CDR3 here is CASRPSSGSTDTQYF. In nucleotides, the CDR3 is TGTGCCAGCAGACCTTCTAGCGGGAGCACAGATACGCAGTATTTT.

The chain is built from TRBV11-1 and TRBJ2-7, with 8 bases fitting TRBD1. Germline V lookup: CDR1 SGHAT, CDR2 FQDESV (reference sequence). The length of the CDR3 is 15 residues. V lost 5 bases to trimming and J lost 2 bases; unmatched junction nucleotides: 8. The CDR3 nucleotides are TGTGCCAGCAGCCTACTGACAGGGGACCCCTACGAGCAGTACTTC. Its translation is CASSLLTGDPYEQYF.

The gene calls are TRBV5-1 and TRBJ2-5; possible D gene TRBD2, 6 bases. Trimming removed 5 bases from V and 1 base from J, with 9 bases in between. The CDR3 is made up of 13 amino acids. Germline CDR1 SGHRS, CDR2 YFSETQ. The CDR3 DNA reads TGCGCCAGCAGGGAGGGGTCCCAAGAGACCCAGTACTTC. Translated: CASREGSQETQYF.

The chain employs TRBV19 and TRBJ1-2; D might be TRBD1 (6 bases). Trimming pared 6 bases from V and 6 bases from J, leaving 20 bases between. The germline V gene has CDR1 LNHDA and CDR2 SQIVND (reference sequence). The CDR3 consists of 15 residues. In nucleotides, the CDR3 is TGTGCCAGTAGCCTTACAAACAGGGTTGGAGATGGCTACACCTTC. Encoded protein: CASSLTNRVGDGYTF.

This clone was seen only a few times. V and J are TRBV28 and TRBJ2-7; 7 bases match TRBD1. The J segment lost 6 bases and the V segment lost 3 bases, leaving 8 bases of the junction unmatched. The CDR3 extends over 14 amino acids. In germline, CDR1 is MDHEN, CDR2 SYDVKM. CDR3 in amino acids: CASSLRGQIFEQYF. The CDR3, as DNA: TGTGCCAGCAGTTTGAGGGGACAGATATTCGAGCAGTACTTC.

In DNA, the CDR3 is TGTGCCATCAGTGAGTCGCCTAGCGGGAGGATGTCCGGAGATACGCAGTATTTT. Residues: CAISESPSGRMSGDTQYF. The V and J genes are TRBV10-3 and TRBJ2-3, with 11 bases lining up with TRBD2. CDR3 length: 18 residues. Germline CDR1 and CDR2: ENHRY and SYGVKD. J was trimmed by 5 bases and V by 0 bases; bases with no gene match: 10.